A selection of T cell receptor beta chains follows, all from one sample in a study of blood T cell repertoires in COVID-19. This table comes from immunoSEQ multiplex PCR, and its TCRdb copy is limited to in-frame clones, with some not included. The data contain around 190,000 clones, 75% to 85% of them seen just once; the ten biggest clones take up around 16%. Sample: PBMCs or T cells enriched from blood (not recorded which). These receptors originate from a woman aged 45 to 65 with acute COVID-19. Both conserved end residues are part of each CDR3. The order of the fields is J gene, clone size, D gene, V gene, CDR3 protein, CDR3 DNA. D genes are given only for firm matches. Part of the rows lack a size; the others show once, few, many or a class for expanded clones.

TRBJ1-6 | . | . | TRBV5-1 | CASKEGQRAHNSPLHF | TGCGCCAGCAAAGAGGGACAAAGGGCTCATAATTCACCCCTCCACTTT
TRBJ2-3 | . | TRBD2 | TRBV11-2 | CASSLVAGGHDTQYF | TGTGCCAGCAGCTTAGTAGCGGGGGGGCATGATACGCAGTATTTT
TRBJ1-1 | . | . | TRBV5-4 | CASRDRWNTEAFF | TGTGCCAGCAGGGACAGATGGAACACTGAAGCTTTCTTT
TRBJ1-2 | . | . | TRBV24-1 | CATSDFDGQNYGYTF | TGTGCCACCAGTGATTTTGATGGACAGAACTATGGCTACACCTTC
TRBJ2-3 | . | TRBD2 | TRBV4-3 | CASSRSGAEDTQYF | TGCGCCAGCAGCCGTAGCGGGGCCGAAGATACGCAGTATTTT
TRBJ1-5 | . | TRBD1 | TRBV6-2/TRBV6-3 | CASSYADRDGGPQHF | TGTGCCAGCAGTTACGCCGACAGGGACGGTGGGCCCCAGCATTTT
TRBJ1-1 | . | . | TRBV20-1 | CSAKGRAFF | TGCAGTGCTAAGGGGCGGGCTTTCTTT
TRBJ2-6 | . | . | TRBV5-4 | CATPPRGGANVLTF | TGTGCCACCCCGCCACGGGGGGGGGCCAACGTCCTGACTTTC
TRBJ2-3 | . | . | TRBV7-2 | CASRMTGLATDTQYF | TGTGCCAGCAGAATGACAGGTTTGGCCACAGATACGCAGTATTTT
TRBJ2-3 | . | . | TRBV20-1 | CSASGGRARTDTQYF | TGCAGTGCTAGTGGTGGCAGGGCGCGCACAGATACGCAGTATTTT
TRBJ1-5 | few | . | TRBV7-9 | CASSPDPPRAGNQPQHF | TGTGCCAGCAGCCCGGATCCCCCCAGGGCCGGCAATCAGCCCCAGCATTTT
TRBJ2-1 | once | . | TRBV7-6 | CASSLLGGAPGNEQFF | TGTGCCAGCAGCTTATTGGGGGGGGCGCCGGGGAATGAGCAGTTCTTC
TRBJ2-5 | . | TRBD2 | TRBV24-1 | CATSDPTSGETQYF | TGTGCCACCAGTGATCCGACTAGCGGGGAGACCCAGTACTTC
TRBJ2-5 | . | TRBD1 | TRBV20-1 | CSASRRGHETQYF | TGCAGTGCTAGTCGAAGGGGGCACGAGACCCAGTACTTC
TRBJ2-3 | . | . | TRBV1 | CTSSQEKNLATDTQYF | TGCACCAGCAGCCAAGAGAAGAATTTGGCCACAGATACGCAGTATTTT
TRBJ2-2 | . | TRBD1 | TRBV5-5 | CASSSNRGTGELFF | TGTGCCAGCAGTTCTAACAGGGGCACCGGGGAGCTGTTTTTT
TRBJ2-3 | . | . | TRBV10-3 | CAISGIPEGSTDTQYF | TGTGCCATCAGTGGAATCCCGGAGGGGAGCACAGATACGCAGTATTTT
TRBJ2-1 | once | TRBD1 | TRBV27 | CASSLEGQGAYNEQFF | TGTGCCAGCAGTTTGGAAGGACAGGGGGCTTACAATGAGCAGTTCTTC
TRBJ1-5 | . | . | TRBV5-1 | CASSLAGTINQPQHF | TGCGCCAGCAGCTTGGCCGGGACAATAAATCAGCCCCAGCATTTT
TRBJ1-1 | few | . | TRBV14 | CASSQEVRTGEGTEAFF | TGTGCCAGCAGCCAAGAAGTTCGGACGGGGGAGGGCACTGAAGCTTTCTTT
TRBJ2-2 | . | . | TRBV5-4 | CASSLGQGTTGELFF | TGTGCCAGCAGCTTGGGGCAGGGGACCACCGGGGAGCTGTTTTTT
TRBJ2-5 | . | . | TRBV5-4 | CASSLGRGYGETQYF | TGTGCCAGCAGCTTGGGTCGGGGGTACGGGGAGACCCAGTACTTC
TRBJ1-1 | . | TRBD1 | TRBV19 | CASSRAALGQGMNTEAFF | TGTGCCAGTTCCCGGGCTGCCCTTGGACAGGGTATGAACACTGAAGCTTTCTTT
TRBJ2-2 | . | TRBD1 | TRBV4-3 | CASSPKQGAWELFF | TGCGCCAGCAGCCCTAAACAGGGGGCATGGGAGCTGTTTTTT
TRBJ2-3 | . | . | TRBV27 | CASSRLPDTQYF | TGTGCCAGCAGTCGACTCCCAGATACGCAGTATTTT
TRBJ2-3 | . | . | TRBV21-1 | CASSRTAQGGRLDDF | TGTGCCAGCAGCCGAACGGCGCAGGGGGGCCGACTGGATGATTTT
TRBJ2-5 | . | TRBD1 | TRBV7-9 | CASSEWGQQETQYF | TGTGCCAGCAGCGAGTGGGGACAGCAAGAGACCCAGTACTTC
TRBJ2-3 | . | . | TRBV7-2 | CASSSKDTQYF | TGTGCCAGCAGCTCCAAAGATACGCAGTATTTT
TRBJ2-5 | . | . | TRBV9 | CASSKRIQETQYF | TGTGCCAGCAGCAAGCGGATTCAAGAGACCCAGTACTTC
TRBJ2-1 | . | . | TRBV4-1 | CASSQDAAMSPGSYNEQFF | TGCGCCAGCAGCCAAGATGCCGCTATGAGCCCCGGCTCCTACAATGAGCAGTTCTTC
TRBJ1-2 | . | . | TRBV7-5 | CARSHDSTHGYTF | TGTGCCAGAAGCCACGACAGCACACATGGCTACACCTTC
TRBJ2-2 | . | TRBD2 | TRBV18 | CASSRPGRGKLTGELFF | TGTGCCAGCTCCCGGCCGGGGCGGGGGAAACTCACCGGGGAGCTGTTTTTT
TRBJ1-2 | . | . | TRBV12-3/TRBV12-4 | CASSLSLARGYTF | TGTGCCAGCAGTTTATCCCTAGCTAGGGGCTACACCTTC
TRBJ1-1 | . | . | TRBV10-3 | CAISESVAVRNTEAFF | TGTGCCATCAGTGAGTCAGTGGCGGTGAGGAACACTGAAGCTTTCTTT
TRBJ2-5 | . | . | TRBV19 | CASTPSGAQKQETQYF | TGTGCCAGTACACCATCAGGGGCACAGAAACAAGAGACCCAGTACTTC